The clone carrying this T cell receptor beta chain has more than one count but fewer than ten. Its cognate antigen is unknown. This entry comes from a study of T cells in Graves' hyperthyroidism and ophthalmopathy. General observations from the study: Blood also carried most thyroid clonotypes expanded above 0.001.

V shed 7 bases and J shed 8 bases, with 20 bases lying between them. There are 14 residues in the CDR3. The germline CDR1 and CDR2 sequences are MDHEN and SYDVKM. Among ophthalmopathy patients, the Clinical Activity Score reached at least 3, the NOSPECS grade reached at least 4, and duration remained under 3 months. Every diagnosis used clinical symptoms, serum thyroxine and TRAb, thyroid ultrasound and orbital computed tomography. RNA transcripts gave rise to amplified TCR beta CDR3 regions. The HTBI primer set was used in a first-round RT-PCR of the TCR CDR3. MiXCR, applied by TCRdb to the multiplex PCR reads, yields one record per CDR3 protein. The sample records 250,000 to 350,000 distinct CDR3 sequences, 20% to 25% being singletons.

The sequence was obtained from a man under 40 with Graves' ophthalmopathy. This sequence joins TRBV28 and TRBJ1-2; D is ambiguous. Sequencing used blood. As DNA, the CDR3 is TGTGCCAGCACGAAGCTTTCGGATTTTAGGGGCTACACCTTC. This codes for CASTKLSDFRGYTF.